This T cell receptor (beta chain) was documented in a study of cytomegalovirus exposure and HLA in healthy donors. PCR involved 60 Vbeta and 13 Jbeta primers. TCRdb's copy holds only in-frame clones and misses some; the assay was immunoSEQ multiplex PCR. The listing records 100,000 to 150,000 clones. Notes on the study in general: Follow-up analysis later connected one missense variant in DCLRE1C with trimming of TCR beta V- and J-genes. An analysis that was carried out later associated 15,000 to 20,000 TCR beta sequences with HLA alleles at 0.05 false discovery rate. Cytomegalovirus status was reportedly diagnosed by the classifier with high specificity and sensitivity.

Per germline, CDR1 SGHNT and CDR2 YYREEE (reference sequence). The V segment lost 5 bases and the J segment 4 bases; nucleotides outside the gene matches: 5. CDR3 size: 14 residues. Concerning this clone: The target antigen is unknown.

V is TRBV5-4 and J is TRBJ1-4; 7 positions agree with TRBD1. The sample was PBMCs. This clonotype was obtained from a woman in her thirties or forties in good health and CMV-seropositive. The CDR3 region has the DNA TGTGCCAGCAGTCCCGGGACAGTTAATGAAAAACTGTTTTTT. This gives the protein CASSPGTVNEKLFF.